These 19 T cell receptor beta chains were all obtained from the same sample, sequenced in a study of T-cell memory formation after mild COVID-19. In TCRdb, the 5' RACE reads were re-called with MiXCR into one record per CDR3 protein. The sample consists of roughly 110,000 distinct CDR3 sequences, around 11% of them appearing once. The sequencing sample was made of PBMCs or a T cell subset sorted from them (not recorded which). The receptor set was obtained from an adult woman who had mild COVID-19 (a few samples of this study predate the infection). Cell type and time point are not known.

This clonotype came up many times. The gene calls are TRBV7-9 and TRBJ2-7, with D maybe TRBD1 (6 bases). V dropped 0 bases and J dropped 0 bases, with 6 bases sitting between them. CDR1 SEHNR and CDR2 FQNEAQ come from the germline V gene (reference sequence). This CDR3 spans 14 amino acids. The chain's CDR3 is CASSLAGGSYEQYF. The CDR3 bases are TGTGCCAGCAGCTTAGCAGGGGGCTCCTACGAGCAGTACTTC.

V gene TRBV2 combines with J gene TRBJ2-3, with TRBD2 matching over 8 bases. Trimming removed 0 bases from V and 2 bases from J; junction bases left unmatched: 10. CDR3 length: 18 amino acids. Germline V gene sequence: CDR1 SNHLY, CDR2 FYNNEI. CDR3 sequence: CASSEAREGSGVTDTQYF. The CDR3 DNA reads TGTGCCAGCAGTGAAGCCCGGGAAGGTAGCGGGGTCACAGATACGCAGTATTTT.

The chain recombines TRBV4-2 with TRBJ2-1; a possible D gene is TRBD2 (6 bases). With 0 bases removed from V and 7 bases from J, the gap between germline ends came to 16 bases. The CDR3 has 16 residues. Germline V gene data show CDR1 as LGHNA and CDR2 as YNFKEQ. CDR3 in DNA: TGTGCCAGCAGCCAAGATAACGGCGGGATAGGGAATGAGCAGTTCTTC. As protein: CASSQDNGGIGNEQFF.

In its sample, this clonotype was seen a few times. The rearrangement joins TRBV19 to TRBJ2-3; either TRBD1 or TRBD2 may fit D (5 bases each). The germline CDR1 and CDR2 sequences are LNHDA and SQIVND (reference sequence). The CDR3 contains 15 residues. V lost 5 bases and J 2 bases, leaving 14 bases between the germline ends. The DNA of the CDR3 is TGTGCCAGTAGTTCACGGGACGCCCCCACAGATACGCAGTATTTT. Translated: CASSSRDAPTDTQYF.

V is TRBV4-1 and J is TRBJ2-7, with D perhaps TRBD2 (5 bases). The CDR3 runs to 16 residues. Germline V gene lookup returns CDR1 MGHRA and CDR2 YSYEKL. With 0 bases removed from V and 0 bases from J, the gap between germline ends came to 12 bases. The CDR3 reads CASSQDMAGLSYEQYF. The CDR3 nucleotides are TGCGCCAGCAGCCAAGATATGGCGGGCCTCTCCTACGAGCAGTACTTC.

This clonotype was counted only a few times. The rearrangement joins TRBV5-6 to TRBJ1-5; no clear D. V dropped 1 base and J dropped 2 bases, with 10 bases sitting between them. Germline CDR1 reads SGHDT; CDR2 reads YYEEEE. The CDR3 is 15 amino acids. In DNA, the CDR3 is TGTGCCAGCAGCTTGCGGAGGGTGGGCAATCAGCCCCAGCATTTT. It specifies CASSLRRVGNQPQHF.

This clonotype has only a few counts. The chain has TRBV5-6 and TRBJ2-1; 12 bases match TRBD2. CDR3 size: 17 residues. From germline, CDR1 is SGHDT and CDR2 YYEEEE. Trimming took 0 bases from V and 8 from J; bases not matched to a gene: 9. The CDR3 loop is CASSLGRTSGAFHEQFF. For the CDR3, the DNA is TGTGCCAGCAGCTTGGGAAGGACTAGCGGGGCCTTTCATGAGCAGTTCTTC. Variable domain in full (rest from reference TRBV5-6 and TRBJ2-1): DAGVTQSPTHLIKTRGQQVTLRCSPKSGHDTVSWYQQALGQGPQFIFQYYEEEERQRGNFPDRFSGHQFPNYSSELNVNALLLGDSALYLCASSLGRTSGAFHEQFFGPGTRLTVL.

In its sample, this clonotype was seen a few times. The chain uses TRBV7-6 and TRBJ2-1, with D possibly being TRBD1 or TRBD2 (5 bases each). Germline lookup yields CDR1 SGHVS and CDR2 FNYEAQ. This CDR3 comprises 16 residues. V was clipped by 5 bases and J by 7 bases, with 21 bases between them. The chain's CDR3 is CASSPIEQGVMNEQFF. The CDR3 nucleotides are TGTGCCAGCAGCCCAATTGAGCAGGGAGTAATGAATGAGCAGTTCTTC.

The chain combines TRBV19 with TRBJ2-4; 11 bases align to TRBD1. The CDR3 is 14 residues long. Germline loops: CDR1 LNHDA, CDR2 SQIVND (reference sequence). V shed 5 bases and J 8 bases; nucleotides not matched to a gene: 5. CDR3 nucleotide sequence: TGTGCCAGTAGTCCCGGACAGGGGGCATACATTCAGTACTTC. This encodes CASSPGQGAYIQYF.

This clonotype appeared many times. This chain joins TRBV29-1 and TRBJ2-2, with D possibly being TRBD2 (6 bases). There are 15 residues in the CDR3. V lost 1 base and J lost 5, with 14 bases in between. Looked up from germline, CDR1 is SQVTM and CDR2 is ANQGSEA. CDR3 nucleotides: TGCAGCGTTGAAGTGCGCGGGGCAGGAACCGGGGAGCTGTTTTTT. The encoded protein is CSVEVRGAGTGELFF.

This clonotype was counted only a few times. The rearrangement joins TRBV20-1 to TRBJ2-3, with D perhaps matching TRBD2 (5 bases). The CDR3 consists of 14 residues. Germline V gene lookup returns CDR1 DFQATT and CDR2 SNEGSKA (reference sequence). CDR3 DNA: TGCAGCGCAGATATGAGCGGATACACAGATACGCAGTATTTT. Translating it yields CSADMSGYTDTQYF.

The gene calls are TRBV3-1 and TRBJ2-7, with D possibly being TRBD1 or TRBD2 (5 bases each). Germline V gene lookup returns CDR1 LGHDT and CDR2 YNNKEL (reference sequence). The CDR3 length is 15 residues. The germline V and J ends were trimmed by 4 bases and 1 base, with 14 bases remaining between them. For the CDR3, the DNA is TGTGCCAGCAGCCCCGGGACGGTGTTTTCCTACGAGCAGTACTTC. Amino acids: CASSPGTVFSYEQYF.

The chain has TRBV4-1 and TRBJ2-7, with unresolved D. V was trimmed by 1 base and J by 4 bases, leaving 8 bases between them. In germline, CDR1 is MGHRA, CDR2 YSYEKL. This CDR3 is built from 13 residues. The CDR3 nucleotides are TGCGCCAGCAGCCAAGGGGCGCAGTACGAGCAGTACTTC. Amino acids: CASSQGAQYEQYF.

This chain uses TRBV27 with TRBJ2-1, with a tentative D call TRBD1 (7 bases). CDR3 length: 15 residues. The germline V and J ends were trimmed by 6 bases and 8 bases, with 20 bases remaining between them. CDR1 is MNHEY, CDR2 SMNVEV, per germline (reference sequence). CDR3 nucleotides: TGTGCCAGCAGACCGAAAACGCAGGGGGGCTATGAGCAGTTCTTC. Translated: CASRPKTQGGYEQFF.

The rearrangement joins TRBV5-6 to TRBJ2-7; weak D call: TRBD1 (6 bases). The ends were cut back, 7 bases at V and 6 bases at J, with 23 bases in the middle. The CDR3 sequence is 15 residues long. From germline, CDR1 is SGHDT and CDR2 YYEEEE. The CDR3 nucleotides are TGTGCCAGCGGAATGTGGCCGGGACAAAGACTCGAGCAGTACTTC. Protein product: CASGMWPGQRLEQYF.

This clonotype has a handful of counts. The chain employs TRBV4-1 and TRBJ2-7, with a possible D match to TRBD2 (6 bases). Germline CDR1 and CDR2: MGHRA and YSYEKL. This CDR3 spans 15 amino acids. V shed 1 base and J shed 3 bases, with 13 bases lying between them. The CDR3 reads CASSQVFGGDYEQYF. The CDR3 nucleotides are TGCGCCAGCAGCCAAGTATTTGGCGGGGACTACGAGCAGTACTTC.

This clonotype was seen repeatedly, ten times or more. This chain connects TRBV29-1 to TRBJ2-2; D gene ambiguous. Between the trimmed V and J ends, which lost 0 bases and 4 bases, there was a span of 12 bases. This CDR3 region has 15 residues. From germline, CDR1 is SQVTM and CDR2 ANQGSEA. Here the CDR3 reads CSVEEPFSGTGELFF. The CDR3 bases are TGCAGCGTTGAAGAACCCTTCTCCGGCACCGGGGAGCTGTTTTTT.

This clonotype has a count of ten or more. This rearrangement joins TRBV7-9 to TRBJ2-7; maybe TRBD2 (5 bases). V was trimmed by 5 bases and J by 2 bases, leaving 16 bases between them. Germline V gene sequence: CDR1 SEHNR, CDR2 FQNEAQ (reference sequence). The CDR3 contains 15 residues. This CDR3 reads CASSAEGLSPYEQYF. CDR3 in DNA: TGTGCCAGCAGCGCAGAGGGCCTTTCCCCCTACGAGCAGTACTTC.

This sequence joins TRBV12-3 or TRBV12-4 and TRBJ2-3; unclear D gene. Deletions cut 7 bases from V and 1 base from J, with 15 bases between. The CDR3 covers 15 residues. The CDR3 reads CASTPPGTGTDTQYF. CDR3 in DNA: TGTGCCAGCACCCCCCCTGGCACAGGCACAGATACGCAGTATTTT.